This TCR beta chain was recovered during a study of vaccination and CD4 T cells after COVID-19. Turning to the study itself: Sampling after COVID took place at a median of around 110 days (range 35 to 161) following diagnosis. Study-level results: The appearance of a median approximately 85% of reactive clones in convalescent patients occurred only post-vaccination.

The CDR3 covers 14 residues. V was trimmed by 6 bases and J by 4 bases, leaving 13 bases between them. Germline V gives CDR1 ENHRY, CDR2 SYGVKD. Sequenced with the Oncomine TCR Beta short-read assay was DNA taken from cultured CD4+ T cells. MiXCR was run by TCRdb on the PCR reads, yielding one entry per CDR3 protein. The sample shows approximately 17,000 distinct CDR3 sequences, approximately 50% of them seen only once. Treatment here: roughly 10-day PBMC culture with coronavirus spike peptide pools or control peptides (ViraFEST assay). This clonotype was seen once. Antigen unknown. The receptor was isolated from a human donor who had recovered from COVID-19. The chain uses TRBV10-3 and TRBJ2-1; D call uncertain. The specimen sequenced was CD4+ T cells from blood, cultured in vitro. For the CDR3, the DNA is TGTGCCATCAGGGACGGAGAAAGATACAATGAGCAGTTCTTC. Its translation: CAIRDGERYNEQFF.